The 28 T cell receptor beta chains presented below share a single source sample, sequenced in a study of cytomegalovirus exposure and HLA in healthy donors. A multiplex PCR was run with 60 Vbeta primers and 13 Jbeta primers. Sequenced by immunoSEQ multiplex PCR; TCRdb stores in-frame clones only, minus some. This table has over 150,000 clones, 80% appearing once. Sequencing was carried out using PBMCs. The receptors here all came from a woman between 45 and 60 years old in good health and CMV-seropositive.

The CDR3, as DNA: TGTGCCAGCAGTAAAATAACCAGCTCTGGAAACACCATATATTTT. Its translation: CASSKITSSGNTIYF. This chain links TRBV6-1 with TRBJ1-3; no clear D. In germline, CDR1 is MNHNS, CDR2 SASEGT. The CDR3 is 15 amino acids. V lost 5 bases and J lost 0, with 11 bases in between.

This clone occurred a few times. The chain employs TRBV9 and TRBJ1-2, with D possibly being TRBD1 (6 bases). CDR1 is SGDLS, CDR2 YYNGEE, per germline. V was trimmed by 3 bases and J by 6 bases, leaving 9 bases between them. This CDR3 is built from 12 residues. In DNA form, the CDR3 reads TGTGCCAGCAGCGACAGGGTGAATGGCTACACCTTC. Its protein product is CASSDRVNGYTF.

This rearrangement joins TRBV11-1 to TRBJ1-2; D is unresolved. The CDR3 sequence is 12 residues long. Per germline, CDR1 SGHAT and CDR2 FQDESV (reference sequence). Trimming cost V 3 bases and J 1 base, with 3 bases left between them. DNA of the CDR3: TGTGCCAGCAGCTTCCTTAACTATGGCTACACCTTC. Its translation is CASSFLNYGYTF.

The chain employs TRBV11-2 and TRBJ2-3; perhaps TRBD2 as D (6 bases). Germline-derived CDR1 and CDR2 are SGHAT and FQNNGV. The CDR3 is 16 residues long. Trimming removed 1 base from V and 2 bases from J, with 13 bases in between. The CDR3 sequence: CASSLVAGLNTDTQYF. CDR3 bases: TGTGCCAGCAGCTTAGTGGCGGGACTGAACACAGATACGCAGTATTTT.

This clone occurred a few times. V is TRBV7-2 and J is TRBJ2-1, with 8 bases fitting TRBD1. The CDR3 consists of 16 residues. V was pared by 11 bases and J by 6 bases, with 18 bases of the junction left unmatched. Per the germline V gene, CDR1 is SGHTA and CDR2 is FQGNSA. The CDR3 nucleotides are TGTGCCTCCCAGCCGCAGGGACAGGTCGCCCCCAATGAGCAGTTCTTC. Translated, it gives CASQPQGQVAPNEQFF. Variable domain in full (rest from reference TRBV7-2 and TRBJ2-1): GAGVSQSPSNKVTEKGKDVELRCDPISGHTALYWYRQSLGQGLEFLIYFQGNSAPDKSGLPSDRFSAERTGGSVSTLTIQRTQQEDSAVYLCASQPQGQVAPNEQFFGPGTRLTVL.

The chain links TRBV10-3 to TRBJ2-1; maybe TRBD1 (5 bases). CDR1 and CDR2 from the germline V gene are ENHRY and SYGVKD. V was clipped by 5 bases and J by 7 bases, with 12 bases between them. This CDR3 is 13 amino acids long. CDR3 DNA: TGTGCCATCAGTCGTAACCAGGGTAATGAGCAGTTCTTC. Residues: CAISRNQGNEQFF.

The chain links TRBV4-1 to TRBJ2-1, with D possibly TRBD1 on 6 matching bases. Trimming pared 1 base from V and 9 bases from J, leaving 19 bases between. The CDR3 totals 16 residues. The germline CDR1 and CDR2 sequences are MGHRA and YSYEKL. CDR3 loop: CASSQGRGPRDGEQFF. CDR3 DNA: TGCGCCAGCAGCCAAGGCAGGGGACCCAGGGACGGTGAGCAGTTCTTC.

The CDR3 region has the DNA TGTGCCAGCAGTGATCCAGACAGGGCGGGTACTAGCGGTCCTTACAATGAGCAGTTCTTC. Its translation: CASSDPDRAGTSGPYNEQFF. The genes are TRBV6-1 and TRBJ2-1; D possibly corresponds to TRBD2 (8 bases). CDR3 length: 20 amino acids. The V gene lost 3 bases and the J gene lost 4 bases, with 28 bases spanning the gap. The germline CDR1 and CDR2 sequences are MNHNS and SASEGT.

This chain links TRBV4-2 with TRBJ2-3; 15 bases agree with TRBD2. The CDR3 contains 18 residues. With V trimmed by 3 bases and J by 4 bases, 8 bases remained unmatched. Germline V gene data show CDR1 as LGHNA and CDR2 as YNFKEQ. The CDR3 DNA sequence: TGTGCCAGCAGCCAGGACTCGGGACTAGCGGGGGGCCCAGATACGCAGTATTTT. As protein: CASSQDSGLAGGPDTQYF.

In regard to this clone: An end of the junction does not agree with germline; a read error may underlie this. J is TRBJ2-2 and V is TRBV30, with 7 bases that match TRBD2. This CDR3 has 16 residues. Germline CDR1 and CDR2: GTSNPN and SVGIG (reference sequence). CDR3 DNA: TGTGCCGGGAGCCCCGCCACTAGCGCGTCGGCCGGGGAGCTGTTTTTT. It translates to CAGSPATSASAGELFF.

This clone appeared a few times. CDR3: CASSFGQGRYEQYF. The CDR3 nucleotides read TGTGCCAGCAGCTTCGGACAGGGACGCTACGAGCAGTACTTC. The chain employs TRBV7-2 and TRBJ2-7, with 8 nucleotides matching TRBD1. With 3 bases clipped from V and 3 bases from J, the junction kept 4 bases outside the gene matches. Germline CDR1 is SGHTA and CDR2 is FQGNSA. The CDR3 is made up of 14 amino acids.

Concerning this clone: An end of the junction does not agree with germline; a read error may underlie this. The J gene is TRBJ2-3, the V gene TRBV7-9; D is unclear. The CDR3 loop spans 15 amino acids. Germline CDR1 reads SEHNR; CDR2 reads FQNEAQ (reference sequence). The CDR3 loop is CSSSLSQAPTDTQYF. The CDR3, as DNA: TGTTCCAGCAGTTTAAGCCAGGCACCCACAGATACGCAGTATTTT. The complete variable domain, with remaining parts taken from reference TRBV7-9 and TRBJ2-3, reads DTGVSQNPRHKITKRGQNVTFRCDPISEHNRLYWYRQTLGQGPEFLTYFQNEAQLEKSRLLSDRFSAERPKGSFSTLEIQRTEQGDSAMYLCSSSLSQAPTDTQYFGPGTRLTVL.

The genes are TRBV28 and TRBJ2-1; 7 positions agree with TRBD1. This CDR3 spans 13 amino acids. Germline V lookup: CDR1 MDHEN, CDR2 SYDVKM. With 6 bases clipped from V and 4 bases from J, the junction kept 3 bases outside the gene matches. In DNA form, the CDR3 reads TGTGCCAGCAGGAGGGGACAGTACAATGAGCAGTTCTTC. Translated: CASRRGQYNEQFF.

The chain carries TRBV4-2 and TRBJ1-3; D is undetermined. Trimming pared 1 base from V and 0 bases from J, leaving 10 bases between. The CDR3 is made up of 16 amino acids. The V gene's germline CDR1 is LGHNA and CDR2 YNFKEQ. As DNA, the CDR3 is TGTGCCAGCAGCCAAGCACAGACCTCCTCTGGAAACACCATATATTTT. Protein sequence: CASSQAQTSSGNTIYF.

J is TRBJ2-1 and V is TRBV19, with a weak D call TRBD2 (6 bases). This CDR3 spans 13 amino acids. The V and J ends lost 6 bases and 4 bases respectively, with 10 bases between them. Germline CDR1 LNHDA, CDR2 SQIVND (reference sequence). CDR3 residues: CASSVGGYNEQFF. CDR3 nucleotide sequence: TGTGCCAGTAGCGTTGGGGGGTACAATGAGCAGTTCTTC. Full variable domain (outside the CDR3, taken from reference TRBV19 and TRBJ2-1): DGGITQSPKYLFRKEGQNVTLSCEQNLNHDAMYWYRQDPGQGLRLIYYSQIVNDFQKGDIAEGYSVSREKKESFPLTVTSAQKNPTAFYLCASSVGGYNEQFFGPGTRLTVL.

The V call is TRBV27, the J call TRBJ2-1; 10 bases are shared with TRBD1. The CDR3 extends over 14 amino acids. The germline gives CDR1 MNHEY, CDR2 SMNVEV (reference sequence). Unmatched junction bases numbered 4, after V lost 5 bases and J lost 6 bases. CDR3 protein: CASSPGTGVNEQFF. The CDR3 nucleotides are TGTGCCAGCAGTCCAGGGACAGGGGTCAATGAGCAGTTCTTC.

CDR3 residues: CASSSSFDEQYF. CDR3 bases: TGCGCCAGCAGCTCTTCCTTCGACGAGCAGTACTTC. V and J are TRBV5-1 and TRBJ2-7; no clear D. V lost 3 bases and J 5 bases, leaving 9 bases between the germline ends. There are 12 residues in the CDR3. Germline CDR1 reads SGHRS; CDR2 reads YFSETQ.

This clone was seen a few times. The CDR3 is CTVGRLETQYF. CDR3 DNA sequence: TGTACTGTAGGCAGGTTGGAGACCCAGTACTTC. The gene calls are TRBV6-5 and TRBJ2-5; D call uncertain. Germline assignment: CDR1 MNHEY and CDR2 SVGAGI. The CDR3 has 11 residues.

J is TRBJ2-7 and V is TRBV7-2; D not resolved. The V and J ends lost 0 bases and 2 bases respectively, with 17 bases between them. CDR1 SGHTA and CDR2 FQGNSA come from the germline V gene. The CDR3 length is 17 residues. The CDR3 bases are TGTGCCAGCAGCTTAGCACACCGTAACAAGTTTCCCTACGAGCAGTACTTC. Its translation: CASSLAHRNKFPYEQYF.

The chain joins TRBV6-1 to TRBJ2-2, with D perhaps matching TRBD2 (5 bases). V lost 3 bases to trimming and J lost 8 bases, with 13 bases between them. The CDR3 consists of 14 residues. The germline V gene has CDR1 MNHNS and CDR2 SASEGT. The CDR3 loop is CASSDELDGGELFF. CDR3 nucleotide sequence: TGTGCCAGCAGTGATGAACTAGATGGAGGGGAGCTGTTTTTT.

This clone appeared once. V gene TRBV11-3 combines with J gene TRBJ2-2, with a tentative D call TRBD1 (6 bases). Trimming removed 5 bases at V and 0 bases at J, with 19 bases between. There are 18 residues in the CDR3. The germline CDR1 and CDR2 sequences are SGHNT and YENEEA. The CDR3, as DNA: TGTGCCAGCAGCCTTCCTTACCGGACAGATTCGAACACCGGGGAGCTGTTTTTT. Protein: CASSLPYRTDSNTGELFF.

This clone appeared a few times. The chain has TRBV7-3 and TRBJ2-1; D possibly corresponds to TRBD1 (6 bases). The germline V and J ends were trimmed by 5 bases and 5 bases, with 10 bases remaining between them. This CDR3 region has 13 residues. From germline, CDR1 is SGHTA and CDR2 FQGTGA. CDR3 region: CASSPGQHNEQFF. The DNA for the CDR3 is TGTGCCAGCAGCCCGGGACAACACAATGAGCAGTTCTTC.

V and J are TRBV28 and TRBJ1-2; possible D gene TRBD1, 5 bases. This CDR3 has 12 amino acids. Germline CDR1 is MDHEN and CDR2 is SYDVKM. V lost 5 bases and J 5 bases, leaving 9 bases between the germline ends. CDR3 residues: CASSNRQYGYTF. In nucleotides, the CDR3 is TGTGCCAGCAGTAATAGACAGTATGGCTACACCTTC.

This chain links TRBV10-3 with TRBJ2-1; 9 positions match TRBD2. CDR1 and CDR2 from the germline V gene are ENHRY and SYGVKD. There are 14 residues in the CDR3. J was trimmed by 6 bases and V by 10 bases; bases with no gene match: 10. The CDR3 here is CATSSGTRSNEQFF. CDR3 DNA sequence: TGTGCCACCTCTAGCGGGACGCGGTCCAATGAGCAGTTCTTC.

The chain couples TRBV19 to TRBJ1-1; no clear D. CDR3 size: 15 residues. CDR1 LNHDA and CDR2 SQIVND come from the germline V gene (reference sequence). V was cut by 5 bases and J by 3 bases, with 16 bases left in between. The DNA for the CDR3 is TGTGCCAGTAGTGCCGGTCGCAACGGGGACACTGAAGCTTTCTTT. As protein: CASSAGRNGDTEAFF.

This clone was seen only a few times. V is TRBV28 and J is TRBJ2-7; D may be TRBD1 (6 bases). The CDR3 contains 14 residues. Germline loops: CDR1 MDHEN, CDR2 SYDVKM. The V end was cut by 7 bases, the J end by 4 bases, with 17 bases between. The CDR3 is CASTLRGTSYEQYF. CDR3 sequence (DNA): TGTGCCAGCACCTTGAGGGGGACATCATACGAGCAGTACTTC.

This chain connects TRBV6-5 to TRBJ1-5, with TRBD1 as a possible D gene (6 bases). The germline gives CDR1 MNHEY, CDR2 SVGAGI. CDR3 length: 14 amino acids. The germline V and J ends were trimmed by 0 bases and 4 bases, with 7 bases remaining between them. The CDR3 loop is CASSYSRGNQPQHF. As DNA, the CDR3 is TGTGCCAGCAGTTACTCGAGGGGGAATCAGCCCCAGCATTTT.

V usage is TRBV7-8 and J usage is TRBJ1-5; D gene ambiguous. Trimming shortened V by 7 bases and J by 6 bases, and 10 bases separated the two germline ends. The germline V gene encodes CDR1 SGHVS and CDR2 FQNEAQ. The CDR3 runs to 12 residues. CDR3 bases: TGTGCCAGCACCCCTGGGAGTCAGCCCCAGCATTTT. This encodes CASTPGSQPQHF.